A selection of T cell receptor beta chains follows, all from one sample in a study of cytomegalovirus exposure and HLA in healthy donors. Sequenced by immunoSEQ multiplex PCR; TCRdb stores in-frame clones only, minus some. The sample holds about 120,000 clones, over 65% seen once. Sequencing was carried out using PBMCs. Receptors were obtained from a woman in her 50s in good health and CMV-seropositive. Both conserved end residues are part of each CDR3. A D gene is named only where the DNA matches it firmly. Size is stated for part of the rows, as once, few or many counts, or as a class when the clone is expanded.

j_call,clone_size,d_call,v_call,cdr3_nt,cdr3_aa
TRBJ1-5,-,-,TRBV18,TGTGCCAGCTCACCAGGGGCAGGGGTTGATGGCAATCAGCCCCAGCATTTT,CASSPGAGVDGNQPQHF
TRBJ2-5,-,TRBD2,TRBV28,TGTGCCAGCAGCTATACTAGCGGGGGGGCCATAAAAGAGACCCAGTACTTC,CASSYTSGGAIKETQYF
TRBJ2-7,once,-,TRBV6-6,TGTGCCAGCAGCCCGACAGACTACGAGCAGTACTTC,CASSPTDYEQYF
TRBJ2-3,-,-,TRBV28,TGTGCCAGCAGTTGGCGGTTTGGCGGTACCAGCACAGATACGCAGTATTTT,CASSWRFGGTSTDTQYF
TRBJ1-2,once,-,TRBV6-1,TGTGCCAGCAGTGAAGCGCTAGGCAGGGACTATGGCTACACCTTC,CASSEALGRDYGYTF
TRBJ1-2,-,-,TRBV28,TGTGCCAGCACAGGGGTTAACTATGGCTACACCTTC,CASTGVNYGYTF
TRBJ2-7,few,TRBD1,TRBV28,TGTGCCAGCAGCCTGACAGGGAACCACGAGCAGTACTTC,CASSLTGNHEQYF
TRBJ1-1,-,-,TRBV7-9,TGTGCCAGCAGCCCGGGGGGGGGAAGCGATGATGAAGCTTTCTTT,CASSPGGGSDDEAFF
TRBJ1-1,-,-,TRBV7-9,TGTGCCAGCAGCCGCCCCACGGACATGAACACTGAAGCTTTCTTT,CASSRPTDMNTEAFF
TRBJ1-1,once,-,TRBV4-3,TGCGCCAGCAGCCAAGATGCGGGGAGGAACACTGAAGCTTTCTTT,CASSQDAGRNTEAFF
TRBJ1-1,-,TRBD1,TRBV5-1,TGCGCCAGCAGCTTCCGAGGACAGGACCCCACTGAAGCTTTCTTT,CASSFRGQDPTEAFF
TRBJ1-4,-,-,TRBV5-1,TGCGCCAGCAGCTTGGAGGCAGGGGATGAAAAACTGTTTTTT,CASSLEAGDEKLFF
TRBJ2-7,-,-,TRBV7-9,TGTGCCAGCAGCTTACGGGCTCTTGAGGGGGTCGACGAGCAGTACTTC,CASSLRALEGVDEQYF
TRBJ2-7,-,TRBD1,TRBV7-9,TGTGCCAGCAGCTGGGGACAAGGACAGGGCGAGCAGTACTTC,CASSWGQGQGEQYF
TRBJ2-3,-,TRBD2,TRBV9,TGTGCCAGCAGAATGGGGGGGAGGAGGGGTCTGTCGGATACGCAGTATTTT,CASRMGGRRGLSDTQYF
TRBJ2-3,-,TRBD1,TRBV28,TGTGCCAGCAGTTTCCAACAGGGGACCACAGATACGCAGTATTTT,CASSFQQGTTDTQYF
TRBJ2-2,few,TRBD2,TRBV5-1,TGCGCCAGCAGCTTGGAACCGGGAGGGAACACCGGGGAGCTGTTTTTT,CASSLEPGGNTGELFF
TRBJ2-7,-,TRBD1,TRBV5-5,TGTGCCAGCAGCCACGGGACAGAAGGCTACGAAGAGCAGTACTTC,CASSHGTEGYEEQYF
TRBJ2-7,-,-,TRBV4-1,TGCGCCAGCAGCCAAGAAGACTTTATCTCCTACGAGCAGTACTTC,CASSQEDFISYEQYF
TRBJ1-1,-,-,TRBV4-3,TGCGCCAGCAGCCAAGGGGGGAGGACTGAAGCTTTCTTT,CASSQGGRTEAFF
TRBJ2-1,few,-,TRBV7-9,TGTGCCAGCAGCTTAGGGCAGTACAATGAGCAGTTCTTC,CASSLGQYNEQFF
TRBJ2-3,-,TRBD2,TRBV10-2,TGCGCCAGCAGTGAATCAGCGGGGCTCACAGATACGCAGTATTTT,CASSESAGLTDTQYF
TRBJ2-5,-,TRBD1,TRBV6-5,TGTGCCAGCAGTGAACAGGGGGCCCAAGAGACCCAGTACTTC,CASSEQGAQETQYF
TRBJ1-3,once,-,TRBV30,TGTGCCTGGACACAGAGCTCTGGAAACACCATATATTTT,CAWTQSSGNTIYF
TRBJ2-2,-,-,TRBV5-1,TGCGCCAGCAGCTTAGGGGGAAATACCGGGGAGCTGTTTTTT,CASSLGGNTGELFF
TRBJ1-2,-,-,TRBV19,TGTGCCAGTAGTATTTGGGGGGGACGAGGCTACACCTTC,CASSIWGGRGYTF
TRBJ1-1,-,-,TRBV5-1,TGCGCCAGCAGCTTGGACGGTCCCTATCTTATGAACACTGAAGCTTTCTTT,CASSLDGPYLMNTEAFF
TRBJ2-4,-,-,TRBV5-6,TGTGCCAGCAGCTCCAGGGGGGCTAAAAACATTCAGTACTTC,CASSSRGAKNIQYF
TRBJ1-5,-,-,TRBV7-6,TGTGCCAGCAGCTTGGGACACCAGAATCAGCCCCAGCATTTT,CASSLGHQNQPQHF
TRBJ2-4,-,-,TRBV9,TGTGCCAGCAGCGTGCAGGGGGGAGCTGACATTCAGTACTTC,CASSVQGGADIQYF
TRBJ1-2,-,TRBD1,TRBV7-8,TGTGCCAGCAGCCAAACAGGGGCGTATGGCTACACCTTC,CASSQTGAYGYTF
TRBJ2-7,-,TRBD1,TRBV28,TGTGCCAGCGGCGGACAGGTGATAGCCTACGAGCAGTACTTC,CASGGQVIAYEQYF
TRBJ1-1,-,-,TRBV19,-,CASTPSLATLGMNTEAFF
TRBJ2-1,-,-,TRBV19,TGTGCCAGTAGTATGGGCAGGGGCTCCTACAATGAGCAGTTCTTC,CASSMGRGSYNEQFF
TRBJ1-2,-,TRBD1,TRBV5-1,TGCGCCAGCAGCCCCGGGACAGAGAATGGCTACACCTTC,CASSPGTENGYTF
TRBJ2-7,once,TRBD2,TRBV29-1,TGCAGCGTTGTACCGGCTAGCGGGACCTACGAGCAGTACTTC,CSVVPASGTYEQYF
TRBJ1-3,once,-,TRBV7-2,TGTGCCAGCAGCGGGGGGACGGGGTCTGGAAACACCATATATTTT,CASSGGTGSGNTIYF
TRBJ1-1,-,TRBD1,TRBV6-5,TGTGCCAGCAGTTATGCGGGACAGTCGGGGTCTGAAGCTTTCTTT,CASSYAGQSGSEAFF
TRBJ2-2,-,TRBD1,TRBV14,TGTGCCAGCAGCGACACCGGGACAGGGATATTCGCCGGGGAGCTGTTTTTT,CASSDTGTGIFAGELFF
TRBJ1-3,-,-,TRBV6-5,TGTGCCAGCAGTTACTCGTCTATGTCTGGAAACACCATATATTTT,CASSYSSMSGNTIYF
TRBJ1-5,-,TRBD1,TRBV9,TGTGCCAGCAGCGAGACAGGGGCAAGCAATCAGCCCCAGCATTTT,CASSETGASNQPQHF
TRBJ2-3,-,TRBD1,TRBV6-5,TGTGCCAGCAAAAGGACAGGGGTTGGCACAGATACGCAGTATTTT,CASKRTGVGTDTQYF
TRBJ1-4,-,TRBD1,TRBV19,TGTGCCAGTAGTGCCCGACAGGGGGCGGAAAAACTGTTTTTT,CASSARQGAEKLFF